The rows below give T cell receptor beta chains drawn from one sample of a study of PD-L1 blockade in urothelial cancer. The assay was immunoSEQ multiplex PCR, and TCRdb's table has in-frame clones only and misses some. The sample shows about 88,000 clones, roughly 90% of them seen only once. The sequencing used PBMCs, collected around atezolizumab (anti-PD-L1) treatment. These TCRs come from a man aged 60 to 69 with urothelial cancer. Both conserved end residues are part of each CDR3. D genes are given only for firm matches. The size entry is marked missing in some rows and otherwise reads once, few, many or a size class.

size	D	V	J	DNA	CDR3
.	TRBD1	TRBV30	TRBJ2-3	TGTGCCTGGAGTACAGGGGGAGGAACAGATACGCAGTATTTT	CAWSTGGGTDTQYF
.	TRBD1	TRBV9	TRBJ2-7	TGTGCCAGCAGCATGGACAGGCACCCTTACGAGCAGTACTTC	CASSMDRHPYEQYF
.	TRBD2	TRBV9	TRBJ2-7	TGTGCCAGCAGCGTATGGGGACTAGAGGATTCCGACGAGCAGTACTTC	CASSVWGLEDSDEQYF
.	.	TRBV11-2	TRBJ2-1	TGTGCCAGCAGCCTAACCTTAAGGGGGAAATACAATGAGCAGTTCTTC	CASSLTLRGKYNEQFF
.	.	TRBV9	TRBJ2-2	TGTGCCAGCACTCCCCGGGGTAGCGATTCGGGGGGGGAGCTGTTTTTT	CASTPRGSDSGGELFF
.	.	TRBV7-2	TRBJ2-7	TGTGCCAGCAGCTTAGCACTCTACGAGCAGTACTTC	CASSLALYEQYF
once	TRBD2	TRBV7-3	TRBJ2-3	TGTGCCAGCAGCCCCCTAAGCGGGGGCCCAGCAGATACGCAGTATTTT	CASSPLSGGPADTQYF
.	.	TRBV6-1	TRBJ1-5	TGTGCCAGCAGTGTAACAGGGAGTGTGAGTCAGCCCCAGCATTTT	CASSVTGSVSQPQHF
.	TRBD2	TRBV5-4	TRBJ2-5	TGTGCCAGCAGTCCGGGGGGTGGGGGAGTTAGAGAGACCCAGTACTTC	CASSPGGGGVRETQYF
.	.	TRBV7-2	TRBJ1-3	TGTGCCAGCAGCTTAGAATGGTTTGGGGGGAATCGTGGAAACACCATATATTTT	CASSLEWFGGNRGNTIYF
few	.	TRBV30	TRBJ1-5	TGTGCCTGGAGTACGGTGTATCAGCCCCAGCATTTT	CAWSTVYQPQHF
once	TRBD1	TRBV6-5	TRBJ2-7	TGTGCCAGCAGTTATCACGCAGGGGGCACCTACGAGCAGTACTTC	CASSYHAGGTYEQYF
once	.	TRBV28	TRBJ1-1	TGTGCCAGCAGTTTATGGCAGGGTGGTACTGAAGCTTTCTTT	CASSLWQGGTEAFF
.	TRBD1	TRBV7-6	TRBJ2-1	TGTGCCAGCAGCCCACAACCCGGGACAGGGAGGTACAATGAGCAGTTCTTC	CASSPQPGTGRYNEQFF
.	TRBD1	TRBV9	TRBJ2-7	TGTGCCAGCAGCGTAGACCCATTAGGGGGCTTCGAGCAGTACTTC	CASSVDPLGGFEQYF
once	TRBD1	TRBV9	TRBJ1-1	TGTGCCAGCAGCCTAGGACAGGGGGCTGACACTGAAGCTTTCTTT	CASSLGQGADTEAFF
.	.	TRBV7-6	TRBJ1-5	TGTGCCAGCAGCTTAGAGGCAGGGTCGCAGCCCCAGCATTTT	CASSLEAGSQPQHF
.	TRBD2	TRBV18	TRBJ2-7	TGTGCCAGCTCACGATGGACTAGCGGGAGCTACGAGCAGTACTTC	CASSRWTSGSYEQYF
.	TRBD1	TRBV10-3	TRBJ2-2	TGTGCCATCAGGACAGGGGACACCGGGGAGCTGTTTTTT	CAIRTGDTGELFF
.	TRBD2	TRBV7-2	TRBJ2-1	TGTGCCAGCAGCTACCGGGGACTAGCGGTTGTCCATGAGCAGTTCTTC	CASSYRGLAVVHEQFF
.	.	TRBV7-9	TRBJ2-5	TGTGCCAGCAGCTTAGTTCACAGGGATGGGATCCAAGAGACCCAGTACTTC	CASSLVHRDGIQETQYF
.	TRBD1	TRBV10-3	TRBJ2-5	TGTGCCACCGGGTCTACAGGGGGCGCGGAGACCCAGTACTTC	CATGSTGGAETQYF
once	.	TRBV7-2	TRBJ2-7	TGTGCCAGCAGCTTAGAAGGGGGATCCTACGAGCAGTACTTC	CASSLEGGSYEQYF
.	.	TRBV4-1	TRBJ2-2	TGCGCCAGCAGCCAAGGGCCGAGGGCGGGGGCTAACACCGGGGAGCTGTTTTTT	CASSQGPRAGANTGELFF
many	TRBD1	TRBV7-9	TRBJ1-1	TGTGCCAGCGCCCCCAGGGGGTCGGGGGTGAGGCGCACTGAAGCTTTCTTT	CASAPRGSGVRRTEAFF
.	.	TRBV2	TRBJ2-7	TGTGCCAGCATTCCTTCGCGGGGGCCTTACGAGCAGTACTTC	CASIPSRGPYEQYF
.	TRBD1	TRBV10-2	TRBJ2-1	TGCGCCAGCAGTGAGTATAGGGACAGTGAGCAGTTCTTC	CASSEYRDSEQFF
.	.	TRBV16	TRBJ1-2	TGTGCCAGCAGCCCAGAAAGGTACGGGATCTATGGCTACACCTTC	CASSPERYGIYGYTF
.	.	TRBV5-1	TRBJ1-1	TGCGCCAGCAGCTACAGGATTGGGGACACTGAAGCTTTCTTT	CASSYRIGDTEAFF
.	TRBD2	TRBV5-1	TRBJ2-1	TGCGCCAGCAGCTTGGGTCTAGCGGGAGGTTTCTACAATGAGCAGTTCTTC	CASSLGLAGGFYNEQFF
once	TRBD1	TRBV27	TRBJ1-1	TGTGCCAGCAGTTTAGGACAGGGGAAAAAAGCTTTCTTT	CASSLGQGKKAFF